These 9 T cell receptor beta chains originate from one sample sequenced in a study of OX40 agonist ivuxolimab in advanced cancers. The table came from immunoSEQ multiplex PCR; TCRdb's copy has only in-frame clones and leaves some out. This repertoire shows approximately 70,000 clones, roughly 80% found once; its top ten account for less than 7.5%. The source material was CD4+ or CD8+ T cells sorted from blood, sampled in a trial of the OX40 agonist ivuxolimab. The source is an adult with an advanced solid tumor such as melanoma, head and neck, liver or kidney cancer.

The CDR3 DNA sequence: TGTGCCAGCAGCCCCGAGGTCTATAGCAATCAGCCCCAGCATTTT. Its translation: CASSPEVYSNQPQHF. This sequence joins TRBV5-5 and TRBJ1-5; D unclear. There are 15 residues in the CDR3. Trimming took off 4 bases at V and 0 bases at J, with 11 bases between the two ends. From germline, CDR1 is SGHKS and CDR2 YYEKEE (reference sequence).

The CDR3 bases are TGTGCCAGCAGTCGACATCTGCAGGGAGCAATCGTCTACACCTTC. The encoded protein is CASSRHLQGAIVYTF. The chain has TRBV6-5 and TRBJ1-2, with TRBD1 as a possible D gene (5 bases). Germline V gene lookup returns CDR1 MNHEY and CDR2 SVGAGI. Trimming stripped 5 bases from V and 10 bases from J, with 23 bases between. This CDR3 has 15 amino acids.

This clone was detected once. The chain carries TRBV18 and TRBJ2-5; 12 bases line up with TRBD1. The germline gives CDR1 KGHSH, CDR2 LQKENI. Losses at the gene ends were 5 bases for V and 4 bases for J; bases not matched to a gene: 5. The CDR3 length is 15 residues. The CDR3 region is CASSGGTGGRETQYF. Written as DNA, the CDR3 is TGTGCCAGCTCAGGAGGGACAGGGGGCCGAGAGACCCAGTACTTC.

The chain uses TRBV5-1 and TRBJ2-2; D is perhaps TRBD1 or TRBD2 (5 bases each). V was cut by 4 bases and J by 7 bases, with 14 bases left in between. CDR3 length equals 14 residues. In germline, CDR1 is SGHRS, CDR2 YFSETQ. In DNA, the CDR3 is TGCGCCAGCAGCCCGGGCCGGGACGGCGGGGAGCTGTTTTTT. Translating it yields CASSPGRDGGELFF.

This clone was observed once. V usage is TRBV9 and J usage is TRBJ2-5; possibly TRBD2 for D (5 bases). Germline lookup yields CDR1 SGDLS and CDR2 YYNGEE. The CDR3 runs to 15 residues. V lost 4 bases to trimming and J lost 5 bases, with 18 bases between them. The CDR3 nucleotides read TGTGCCAGCAGCTCCAACCGGAGCCGGAGGGAGACCCAGTACTTC. This sequence encodes CASSSNRSRRETQYF.

The CDR3 sequence: CASSEARSLGNQPQHF. The CDR3 nucleotides read TGTGCCAGCAGTGAAGCGCGGTCGTTGGGCAATCAGCCCCAGCATTTT. V is TRBV2 and J is TRBJ1-5; no clear D. Germline V gene data show CDR1 as SNHLY and CDR2 as FYNNEI. The CDR3 contains 16 residues. The V end was cut by 0 bases, the J end by 2 bases, with 11 bases between.

This clone is a singleton in its sample. The chain joins TRBV4-2 to TRBJ2-7; 7 positions match TRBD2. Germline V lookup: CDR1 LGHNA, CDR2 YNFKEQ. The CDR3 runs 15 residues. The J segment lost 7 bases and the V segment lost 0 bases, leaving 9 bases of the junction unmatched. For the CDR3, the DNA is TGTGCCAGCAGCCAAGACATGGGAGGGAAGTGGGAGCAGTACTTC. It yields the protein CASSQDMGGKWEQYF.

V is TRBV7-2 and J is TRBJ2-3; the D is unclear. This CDR3 has 14 amino acids. Germline V gene lookup returns CDR1 SGHTA and CDR2 FQGNSA. Trimming shortened V by 4 bases and J by 5 bases, and 13 bases separated the two germline ends. CDR3 amino acids: CASSSRPLGDTQYF. As DNA, the CDR3 is TGTGCCAGCAGCTCCAGACCACTGGGAGATACGCAGTATTTT.

On this clone itself: Other DNA sequences in the sample encode the same CDR3. CDR3 nucleotide sequence: TGCGCCAGCAGCCCCGGACTAGCGGGATACAATGAGCAGTTCTTC. Residues: CASSPGLAGYNEQFF. The chain employs TRBV4-1 and TRBJ2-1, with 12 bases fitting TRBD2. Germline loops: CDR1 MGHRA, CDR2 YSYEKL. V lost 4 bases, J lost 4 bases, and 2 bases stayed unmatched. The CDR3 sequence is 15 residues long.